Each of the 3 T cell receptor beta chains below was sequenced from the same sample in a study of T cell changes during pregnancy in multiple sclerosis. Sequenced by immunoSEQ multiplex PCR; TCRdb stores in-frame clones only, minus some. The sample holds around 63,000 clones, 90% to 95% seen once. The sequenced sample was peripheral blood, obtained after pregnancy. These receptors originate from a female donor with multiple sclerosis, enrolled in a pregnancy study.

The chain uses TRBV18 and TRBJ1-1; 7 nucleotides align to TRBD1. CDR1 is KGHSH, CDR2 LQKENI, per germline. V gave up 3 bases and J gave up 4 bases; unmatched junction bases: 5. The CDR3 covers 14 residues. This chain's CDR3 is CASSPRQGLTEAFF. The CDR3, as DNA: TGTGCCAGCTCACCTAGACAGGGTCTCACTGAAGCTTTCTTT.

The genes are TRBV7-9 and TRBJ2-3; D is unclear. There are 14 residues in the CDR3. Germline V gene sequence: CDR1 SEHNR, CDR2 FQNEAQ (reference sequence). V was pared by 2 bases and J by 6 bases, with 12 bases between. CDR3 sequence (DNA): TGTGCCAGCAGCTTATATACGGGTGGGGATACGCAGTATTTT. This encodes CASSLYTGGDTQYF.

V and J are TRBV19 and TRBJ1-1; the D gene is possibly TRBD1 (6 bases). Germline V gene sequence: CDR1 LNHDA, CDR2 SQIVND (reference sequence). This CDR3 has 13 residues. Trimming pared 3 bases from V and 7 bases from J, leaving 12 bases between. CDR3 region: CASSMRQGSEAFF. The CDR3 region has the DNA TGTGCCAGTAGTATGCGGCAGGGGAGTGAAGCTTTCTTT. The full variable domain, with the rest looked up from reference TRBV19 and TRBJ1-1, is DGGITQSPKYLFRKEGQNVTLSCEQNLNHDAMYWYRQDPGQGLRLIYYSQIVNDFQKGDIAEGYSVSREKKESFPLTVTSAQKNPTAFYLCASSMRQGSEAFFGQGTRLTVV.